Described below is a single TCR beta chain sequence and its context. The antigen is unknown. The sample originates from a study of vaccination and CD4 T cells after COVID-19. Study-level background: Overlapping spike peptides from SARS-CoV-2, HCoV-NL63, HCoV-OC43 and HCoV-229E served to stimulate the cells.

The Oncomine TCR Beta short-read assay was applied to DNA of cultured CD4+ T cells. TCRdb recomputed calls from the PCR reads with MiXCR, one row per CDR3 protein. In the table there are around 11,000 distinct CDR3 sequences, around three fifths of which are singletons. Treatment noted: approximately 11-day PBMC culture with coronavirus spike peptide pools or control peptides (ViraFEST assay). PCR-confirmed positives ranged from March to December 2020, preceding US Alpha, Beta and Delta variants. CDR3 length: 19 residues. The study's findings and limits: With convalescent patients, a median around 85% of reactive clones emerged solely after vaccination.

The TCR comes from a human donor who had recovered from COVID-19. This material consisted of CD4+ T cells from blood, cultured in vitro, taken before SARS-CoV-2 vaccination. The chain employs TRBV21-1 and TRBJ1-5. TRBV21-1 is a known pseudogene. CDR3 amino acids: CASSKTPVAGQDSNQPQHF. CDR3 bases: TGTGCCAGCAGCAAAACGCCCGTGGCAGGTCAAGATAGCAATCAGCCCCAGCATTTT.